The TCR beta chain described here comes from a study of blood T cell repertoires in COVID-19. Study information: Researchers got acute and convalescent COVID-19 samples from the United States, Italy and Spain.

The authors' processing: Estimated nucleated cell counts came from reference gene primer amplification. The method was immunoSEQ multiplex PCR; TCRdb's version includes in-frame clones alone and lacks a portion of them. V and J calls and clone size are as listed in that table; D and trimming were resolved from the DNA. The profile shows 150,000 to 200,000 clones, approximately 80% of them singletons. CDR1 and CDR2 (germline): SGHTA, FQGNSA. The CDR3 covers 13 residues. The V gene lost 4 bases and the J gene lost 10 bases, with 14 bases spanning the gap. The chain recombines TRBV7-2 with TRBJ2-1; D may be TRBD2 (6 bases). Sequenced material: PBMCs or T cells enriched from blood (not recorded which). The origin of this receptor is a middle-aged man who had recovered from COVID-19. This CDR3 is CASSSQPTREQFF. CDR3 bases: TGTGCCAGCAGCTCCCAACCGACTAGGGAGCAGTTCTTC.